This T cell receptor beta chain was profiled in a study of vaccination effects on CD4 cells after COVID-19. About the study: Each participant was given two doses of one vaccine (BNT162b2 or mRNA-1273). Notes on the study in general: Within healthy vaccinees, only 1 of 255 vaccine-induced clones displayed cross-reactivity with common cold coronaviruses.

With the ViraFEST assay, the study expanded antigen-specific CD4+ T cells using viral peptide pools, then sequenced them. CD4+ T cell isolation took place after less than 13 days of culture. Vaccine recipients had no previous SARS-CoV-2 infection; their nucleocapsid antibodies were negative. Days 3 and 7 saw half the medium replaced with IL-2 medium. The table came from immunoSEQ multiplex PCR; TCRdb's copy has only in-frame clones and leaves some out. Here the sample spans about 65,000 clones, 60% to 80% being singletons. Germline CDR1 is LNHDA and CDR2 is SQIVND (reference sequence). The CDR3 is 17 residues long. With V trimmed by 7 bases and J by 5 bases, 13 bases remained unmatched. A note on this clone: No antigen is known for it.

This TCR was sampled from a human donor who received a COVID-19 vaccine. V gene TRBV19 combines with J gene TRBJ2-3; 12 nucleotides line up with TRBD1. The sample here was CD4+ T cells from PBMCs cultured with HCoV-NL63 spike peptides, taken before COVID-19 vaccination. DNA of the CDR3: TGTGCCAGTACCAAAAAGGCGGGGACAGGGGGCTTAGATACGCAGTATTTT. It yields the protein CASTKKAGTGGLDTQYF.